One and the same sample provided the 19 T cell receptor beta chains below, sequenced in a study of response to subunit inactivated influenza vaccine. TCRdb reanalysed the RT-PCR reads using MiXCR and keeps one entry per CDR3 protein. Of more than 150,000 distinct CDR3 sequences in the sample, about 9.3% were seen once. Here the sequenced sample was non-naive T cells sorted from PBMCs, taken on the day of vaccination. Source of these receptors: a man aged 45-65 years who received an inactivated influenza vaccine.

This clonotype was found a few times. The chain links TRBV20-1 to TRBJ2-7, with unresolved D. The CDR3 sequence is 13 residues long. From germline, CDR1 is DFQATT and CDR2 SNEGSKA (reference sequence). Trimming took off 0 bases at V and 6 bases at J, with 12 bases between the two ends. Here the CDR3 reads CSAREPSRSEQYF. In DNA, the CDR3 is TGCAGTGCTAGAGAGCCATCCCGAAGCGAGCAGTACTTC.

The chain employs TRBV20-1 and TRBJ1-1; D may be TRBD1 (6 bases). Germline CDR1 and CDR2: DFQATT and SNEGSKA (reference sequence). The length of the CDR3 is 15 residues. V was cut by 0 bases and J by 1 base, with 12 bases left in between. The CDR3 coding sequence is TGCAGTGCTAGAGATCAGGGCAGGGGGAACACTGAAGCTTTCTTT. Translating gives CSARDQGRGNTEAFF.

This clonotype was detected ten times or more. J is TRBJ2-2 and V is TRBV7-2; the D is unclear. The CDR3 has 15 amino acids. The V gene's germline CDR1 is SGHTA and CDR2 FQGNSA. V was shortened by 5 bases and J by 1 base, with 11 bases between the two germline ends. CDR3 in DNA: TGTGCCAGCAGCCGTACGCCAGGGAACACCGGGGAGCTGTTTTTT. Protein sequence: CASSRTPGNTGELFF.

This clonotype was counted a few times. The J gene is TRBJ1-2, the V gene TRBV27; the match to TRBD1 covers 12 bases. The CDR3 consists of 17 residues. Germline CDR1 and CDR2: MNHEY and SMNVEV (reference sequence). Trimming took 3 bases from V and 3 from J; bases not matched to a gene: 8. In nucleotides, the CDR3 is TGTGCCAGCAGTTTCTCCGGGACAGGGGGCGCCCACTATGGCTACACCTTC. Translation: CASSFSGTGGAHYGYTF.

This chain joins TRBV7-9 and TRBJ1-2, with D uncertain. From germline, CDR1 is SEHNR and CDR2 FQNEAQ (reference sequence). The V gene lost 2 bases and the J gene lost 5 bases, with 9 bases spanning the gap. The length of the CDR3 is 13 residues. The CDR3 bases are TGTGCCAGCAGCTTATTATTGGGTTATGGCTACACCTTC. Protein product: CASSLLLGYGYTF. The full variable domain, completed using reference TRBV7-9 and TRBJ1-2, is DTGVSQNPRHKITKRGQNVTFRCDPISEHNRLYWYRQTLGQGPEFLTYFQNEAQLEKSRLLSDRFSAERPKGSFSTLEIQRTEQGDSAMYLCASSLLLGYGYTFGSGTRLTVV.

As to this clonotype: Mismatch with germline at one junction end may stem from a read error. J is TRBJ2-3 and V is TRBV20-1; 7 positions agree with TRBD2. This CDR3 is built from 16 residues. Germline V lookup: CDR1 DFQATT, CDR2 SNEGSKA (reference sequence). CDR3 nucleotides: TGCTGTGCTAGAGATTTTCGGGGGGAACACACAGATACGCAGTATTTT. Translated, it gives CCARDFRGEHTDTQYF.

This clonotype came up a few times. The chain links TRBV5-6 to TRBJ1-6; D unclear. The CDR3 runs to 16 residues. Germline loops: CDR1 SGHDT, CDR2 YYEEEE. V lost 1 base and J 6 bases, leaving 14 bases between the germline ends. The CDR3 sequence: CASSLLRQASNSPLHF. The CDR3, as DNA: TGTGCCAGCAGCTTGTTGCGGCAGGCGAGTAATTCACCCCTCCACTTT.

In its sample, this clonotype was seen many times. The chain carries TRBV6-2 or TRBV6-3 and TRBJ2-1; D is unclear. CDR3 length equals 15 residues. CDR1 and CDR2 from the germline V gene are MNHEY and SVGEGT. V was shortened by 2 bases and J by 1 base, with 9 bases between the two germline ends. The CDR3 DNA reads TGTGCCAGCAGTTACCCTCTGGGTTCCTACAATGAGCAGTTCTTC. As protein: CASSYPLGSYNEQFF.

The rearrangement links TRBV7-2 to TRBJ2-5, with D possibly TRBD1 on 7 matching bases. In germline, CDR1 is SGHTA, CDR2 FQGNSA. Trimming took off 3 bases at V and 3 bases at J, with 8 bases between the two ends. CDR3 length: 13 amino acids. As DNA, the CDR3 is TGTGCCAGCAGCTTCAGGGGGGAAGAGACCCAGTACTTC. This translates into CASSFRGEETQYF.

This chain joins TRBV4-2 and TRBJ2-5; TRBD1 agrees at 9 bases. Trimming at V came to 4 bases and at J to 5 bases, leaving 11 bases not matched to a gene. This CDR3 has 16 residues. Germline lookup yields CDR1 LGHNA and CDR2 YNFKEQ. CDR3 sequence: CASSPQTGGTTETQYF. The CDR3 DNA reads TGTGCCAGCAGCCCGCAGACAGGGGGAACTACGGAGACCCAGTACTTC.

V usage is TRBV4-2 and J usage is TRBJ2-1; 10 bases are a match to TRBD1. Germline V gene sequence: CDR1 LGHNA, CDR2 YNFKEQ. This CDR3 spans 13 amino acids. V lost 1 base and J lost 10; bases outside the gene matches: 1. The CDR3 nucleotides are TGTGCCAGCAGCCAAGCGGGACAGGGGGAGCAGTTCTTC. It encodes CASSQAGQGEQFF.

This clonotype was found a few times. V usage is TRBV4-2 and J usage is TRBJ2-2, with 8 positions matching TRBD1. The CDR3 has 16 amino acids. The germline V gene has CDR1 LGHNA and CDR2 YNFKEQ. After removal of 4 bases from V and 4 bases from J, the junction contained 8 bases not matched to a gene. CDR3 sequence: CASSPPVGQGTGELFF. The CDR3 DNA sequence: TGTGCCAGCAGCCCGCCCGTTGGACAGGGCACCGGGGAGCTGTTTTTT.

This clonotype was detected many times. In DNA, the CDR3 is TGCAGCGTTTACTTTACTAGCGGGCCCGGGGAGCTGTTTTTT. It specifies CSVYFTSGPGELFF. This chain connects TRBV29-1 to TRBJ2-2; 9 positions match TRBD2. V was clipped by 5 bases and J by 6 bases; unmatched bases: 7. Germline V gene lookup returns CDR1 SQVTM and CDR2 ANQGSEA. CDR3 size: 14 residues.

V usage is TRBV6-1 and J usage is TRBJ2-7; 8 nucleotides match TRBD1. Germline lookup yields CDR1 MNHNS and CDR2 SASEGT. Trimming took 6 bases from V and 1 from J; bases not matched to a gene: 5. CDR3 length: 14 amino acids. The CDR3 reads CASRVRQGSYEQYF. The DNA of the CDR3 is TGTGCCAGCAGGGTAAGACAGGGGTCCTACGAGCAGTACTTC.

The V gene is TRBV24-1, the J gene TRBJ2-2; the D gene is possibly TRBD1 (5 bases). The V end was cut by 3 bases, the J end by 8 bases, with 18 bases between. Germline V gives CDR1 KGHDR, CDR2 SFDVKD. This CDR3 has 16 residues. CDR3 DNA: TGTGCCACCAGTGATACCCGACAGAGACAATATGGGGAGCTGTTTTTT. Its protein product is CATSDTRQRQYGELFF.

Only a few counts were recorded for this clonotype. The CDR3 DNA is TGTGCCAGCAGCTTAACTAGCGGGAGACTCCACGAGCAGTACTTC. Translating it yields CASSLTSGRLHEQYF. The rearrangement uses TRBV7-2 and TRBJ2-7, with 11 bases fitting TRBD2. CDR1 is SGHTA and CDR2 is FQGNSA in the germline V gene. This CDR3 has 15 amino acids. The ends lost 2 bases at V and 5 bases at J; junction bases unmatched: 5.

CDR3 sequence: CAWKKGPSSYEQYF. CDR3 in DNA: TGTGCCTGGAAGAAGGGCCCGAGCTCCTACGAGCAGTACTTC. This chain joins TRBV30 and TRBJ2-7; D remains ambiguous. The CDR3 sequence is 14 residues long. Germline CDR1 reads GTSNPN; CDR2 reads SVGIG (reference sequence). The germline V and J ends were trimmed by 4 bases and 0 bases, with 13 bases remaining between them. Full variable domain (remainder filled in from reference TRBV30 and TRBJ2-7): SQTIHQWPATLVQPVGSPLSLECTVEGTSNPNLYWYRQAAGRGLQLLFYSVGIGQISSEVPQNLSASRPQDRQFILSSKKLLLSDSGFYLCAWKKGPSSYEQYFGPGTRLTVT.

This clonotype was detected ten times or more. The rearrangement links TRBV20-1 to TRBJ2-7; 8 nucleotides agree with TRBD2. The CDR3 consists of 17 residues. V dropped 2 bases and J dropped 5; count of bases not matched to a gene: 17. Germline V gene data show CDR1 as DFQATT and CDR2 as SNEGSKA (reference sequence). CDR3 in DNA: TGCAGTGCTAGACAATACCGGATAGCGGGAAGGATAGACGAGCAGTACTTC. It specifies CSARQYRIAGRIDEQYF.

J is TRBJ2-2 and V is TRBV4-1; D tentatively fits TRBD1 or TRBD2 (5 bases each). CDR3 length: 22 amino acids. V gave up 4 bases and J gave up 0 bases, with 30 bases separating them. The germline gives CDR1 MGHRA, CDR2 YSYEKL. CDR3 nucleotide sequence: TGCGCCAGCAGCCTCGGTCTTCAATACGGGACGGACCAGACTTCGAACACCGGGGAGCTGTTTTTT. This gives the protein CASSLGLQYGTDQTSNTGELFF.